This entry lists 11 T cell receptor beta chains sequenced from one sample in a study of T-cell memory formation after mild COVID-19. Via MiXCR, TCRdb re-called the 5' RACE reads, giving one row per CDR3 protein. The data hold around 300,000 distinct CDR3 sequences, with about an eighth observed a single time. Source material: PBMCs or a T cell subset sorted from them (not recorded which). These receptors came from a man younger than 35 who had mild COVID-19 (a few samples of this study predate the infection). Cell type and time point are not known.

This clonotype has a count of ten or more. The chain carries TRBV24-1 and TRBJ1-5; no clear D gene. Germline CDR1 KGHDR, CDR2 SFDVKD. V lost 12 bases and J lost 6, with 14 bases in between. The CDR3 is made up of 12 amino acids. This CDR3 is CASMAFGQPQHF. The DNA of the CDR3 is TGTGCCTCCATGGCGTTCGGTCAGCCCCAGCATTTT.

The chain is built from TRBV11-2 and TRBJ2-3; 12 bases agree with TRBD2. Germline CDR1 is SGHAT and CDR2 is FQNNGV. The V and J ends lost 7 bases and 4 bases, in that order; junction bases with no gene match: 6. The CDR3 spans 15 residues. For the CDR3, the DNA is TGTGCCAGCACCGCTAGCGGGGGGGCCTCAGATACGCAGTATTTT. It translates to CASTASGGASDTQYF. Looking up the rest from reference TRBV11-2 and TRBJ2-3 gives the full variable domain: EAGVAQSPRYKIIEKRQSVAFWCNPISGHATLYWYQQILGQGPKLLIQFQNNGVVDDSQLPKDRFSAERLKGVDSTLKIQPAKLEDSAVYLCASTASGGASDTQYFGPGTRLTVL.

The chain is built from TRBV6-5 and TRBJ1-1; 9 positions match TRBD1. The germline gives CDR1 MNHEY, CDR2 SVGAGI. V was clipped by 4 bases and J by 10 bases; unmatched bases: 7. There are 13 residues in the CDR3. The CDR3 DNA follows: TGTGCCAGCAGTTCCCGGGACAGGGATAGAGCTTTCTTT. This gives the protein CASSSRDRDRAFF.

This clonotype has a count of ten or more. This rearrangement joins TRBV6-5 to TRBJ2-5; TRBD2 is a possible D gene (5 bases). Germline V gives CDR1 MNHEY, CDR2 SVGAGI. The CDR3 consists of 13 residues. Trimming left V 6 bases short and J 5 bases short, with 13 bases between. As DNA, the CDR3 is TGTGCCAGCAGGCGGACTCAAACGGAGACCCAGTACTTC. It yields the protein CASRRTQTETQYF.

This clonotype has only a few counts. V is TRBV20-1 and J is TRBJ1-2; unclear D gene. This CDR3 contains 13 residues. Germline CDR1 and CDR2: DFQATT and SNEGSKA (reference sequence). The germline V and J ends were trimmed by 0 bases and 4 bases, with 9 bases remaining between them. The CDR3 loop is CSARDLEGYGYTF. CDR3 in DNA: TGCAGTGCTAGAGATCTGGAGGGCTATGGCTACACCTTC.

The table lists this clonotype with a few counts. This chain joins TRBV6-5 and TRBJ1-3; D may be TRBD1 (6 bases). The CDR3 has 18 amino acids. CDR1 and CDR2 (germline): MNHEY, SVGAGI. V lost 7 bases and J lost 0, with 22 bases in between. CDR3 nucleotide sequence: TGTGCCAGCATCCCAGATTCGGCAGGGGCTTTCTCTGGAAACACCATATATTTT. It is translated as CASIPDSAGAFSGNTIYF.

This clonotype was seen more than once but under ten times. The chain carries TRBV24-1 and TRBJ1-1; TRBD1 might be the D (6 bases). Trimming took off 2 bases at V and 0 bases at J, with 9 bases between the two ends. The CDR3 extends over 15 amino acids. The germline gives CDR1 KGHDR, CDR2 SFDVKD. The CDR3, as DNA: TGTGCCACCAGTGATTCCAGGGGCGTGAACACTGAAGCTTTCTTT. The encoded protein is CATSDSRGVNTEAFF.

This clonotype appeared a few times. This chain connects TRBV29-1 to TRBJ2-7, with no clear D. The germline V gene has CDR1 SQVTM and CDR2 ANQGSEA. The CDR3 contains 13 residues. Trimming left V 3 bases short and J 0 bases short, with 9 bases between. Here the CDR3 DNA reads TGCAGCGTTGAGGTATCAGGCTCCTACGAGCAGTACTTC. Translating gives CSVEVSGSYEQYF.

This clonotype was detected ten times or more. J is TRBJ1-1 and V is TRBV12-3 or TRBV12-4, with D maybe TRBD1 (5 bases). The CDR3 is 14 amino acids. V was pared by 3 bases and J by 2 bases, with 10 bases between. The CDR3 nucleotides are TGTGCCAGCAGTTTGTGGGGGTATAACACTGAAGCTTTCTTT. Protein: CASSLWGYNTEAFF.

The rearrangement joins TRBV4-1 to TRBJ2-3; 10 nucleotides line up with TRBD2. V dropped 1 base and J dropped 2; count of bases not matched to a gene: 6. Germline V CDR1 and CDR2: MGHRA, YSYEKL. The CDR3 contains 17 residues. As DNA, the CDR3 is TGCGCCAGCAGCCAAGGTAGAGGACTAGCGGACACAGATACGCAGTATTTT. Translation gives CASSQGRGLADTDTQYF.

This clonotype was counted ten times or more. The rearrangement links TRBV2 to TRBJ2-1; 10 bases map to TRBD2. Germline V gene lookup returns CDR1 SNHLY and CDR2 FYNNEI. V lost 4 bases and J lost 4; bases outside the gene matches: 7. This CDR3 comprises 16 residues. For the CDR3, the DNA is TGTGCCAGCAGTGCGATAGGACTAGCGGCTTACAATGAGCAGTTCTTC. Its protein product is CASSAIGLAAYNEQFF.